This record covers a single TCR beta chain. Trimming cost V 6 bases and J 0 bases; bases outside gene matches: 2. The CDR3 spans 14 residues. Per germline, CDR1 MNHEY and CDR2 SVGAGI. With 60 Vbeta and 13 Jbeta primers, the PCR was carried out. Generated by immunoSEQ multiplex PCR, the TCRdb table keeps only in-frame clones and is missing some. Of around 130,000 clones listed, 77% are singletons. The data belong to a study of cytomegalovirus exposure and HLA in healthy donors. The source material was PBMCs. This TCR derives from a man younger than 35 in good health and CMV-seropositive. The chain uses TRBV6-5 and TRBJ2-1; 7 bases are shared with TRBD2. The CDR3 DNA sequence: TGTGCCAGCAGCGGGACTATCTCCTACAATGAGCAGTTCTTC. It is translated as CASSGTISYNEQFF.